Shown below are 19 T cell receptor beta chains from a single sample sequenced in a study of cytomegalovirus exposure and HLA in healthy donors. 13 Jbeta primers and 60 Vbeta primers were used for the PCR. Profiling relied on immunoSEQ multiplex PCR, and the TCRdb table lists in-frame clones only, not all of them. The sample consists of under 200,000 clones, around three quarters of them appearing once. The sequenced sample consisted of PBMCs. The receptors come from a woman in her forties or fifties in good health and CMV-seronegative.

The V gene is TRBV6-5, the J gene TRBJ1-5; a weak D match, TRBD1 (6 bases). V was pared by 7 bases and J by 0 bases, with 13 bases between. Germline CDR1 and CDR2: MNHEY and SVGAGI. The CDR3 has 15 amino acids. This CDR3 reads CASTEGGGSNQPQHF. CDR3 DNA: TGTGCCAGCACCGAGGGAGGGGGTAGCAATCAGCCCCAGCATTTT.

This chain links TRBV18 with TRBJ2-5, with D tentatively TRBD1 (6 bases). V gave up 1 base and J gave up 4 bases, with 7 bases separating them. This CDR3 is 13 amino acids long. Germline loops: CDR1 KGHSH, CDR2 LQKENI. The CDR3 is CASSPRGGETQYF. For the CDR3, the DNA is TGTGCCAGCTCACCACGAGGGGGAGAGACCCAGTACTTC. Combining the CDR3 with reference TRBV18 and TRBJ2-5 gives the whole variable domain NAGVMQNPRHLVRRRGQEARLRCSPMKGHSHVYWYRQLPEEGLKFMVYLQKENIIDESGMPKERFSAEFPKEGPSILRIQQVVRGDSAAYFCASSPRGGETQYFGPGTRLLVL.

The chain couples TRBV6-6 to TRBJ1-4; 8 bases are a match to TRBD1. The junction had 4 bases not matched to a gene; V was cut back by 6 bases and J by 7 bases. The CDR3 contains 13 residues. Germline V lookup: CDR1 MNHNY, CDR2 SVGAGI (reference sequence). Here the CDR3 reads CASSAGGGEKLFF. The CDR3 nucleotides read TGTGCCAGCAGCGCAGGGGGCGGTGAAAAACTGTTTTTT.

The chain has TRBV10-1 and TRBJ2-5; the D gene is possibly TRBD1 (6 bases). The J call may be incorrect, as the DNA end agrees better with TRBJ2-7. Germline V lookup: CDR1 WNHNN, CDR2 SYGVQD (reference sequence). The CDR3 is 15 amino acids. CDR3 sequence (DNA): TGCGCCAGCAGTGTGGTGACAGGACTCACCTACGAGCAGTACTTC. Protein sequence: CASSVVTGLTYEQYF.

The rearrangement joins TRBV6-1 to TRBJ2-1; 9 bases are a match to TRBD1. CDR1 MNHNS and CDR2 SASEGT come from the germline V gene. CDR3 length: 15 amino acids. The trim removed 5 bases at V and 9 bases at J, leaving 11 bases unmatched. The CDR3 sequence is CASSPLGTGTGEQFF. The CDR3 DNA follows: TGTGCCAGCAGTCCCCTGGGGACAGGGACGGGTGAGCAGTTCTTC.

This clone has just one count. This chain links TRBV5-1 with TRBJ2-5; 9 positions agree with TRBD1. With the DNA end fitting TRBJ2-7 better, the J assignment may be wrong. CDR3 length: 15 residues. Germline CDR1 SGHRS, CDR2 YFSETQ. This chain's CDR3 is CASSLTGGGSREQYF. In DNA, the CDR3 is TGCGCCAGCAGCTTAACAGGGGGCGGATCACGCGAGCAGTACTTC.

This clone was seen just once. CDR3 protein: CASKHLTGMNTEAFF. In DNA, the CDR3 is TGTGCCAGCAAGCACCTAACAGGAATGAACACTGAAGCTTTCTTT. The chain combines TRBV11-2 with TRBJ1-1; a weak D match, TRBD1 (5 bases). Germline CDR1 is SGHAT and CDR2 is FQNNGV. Trimming left V 7 bases short and J 0 bases short, with 15 bases between. CDR3 size: 15 residues.

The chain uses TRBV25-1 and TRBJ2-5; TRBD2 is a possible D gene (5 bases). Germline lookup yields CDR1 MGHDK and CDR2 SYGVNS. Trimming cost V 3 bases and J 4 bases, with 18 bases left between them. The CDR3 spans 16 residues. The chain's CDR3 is CASSDSPTGLGETQYF. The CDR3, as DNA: TGTGCCAGCAGTGATTCCCCTACCGGACTCGGAGAGACCCAGTACTTC.

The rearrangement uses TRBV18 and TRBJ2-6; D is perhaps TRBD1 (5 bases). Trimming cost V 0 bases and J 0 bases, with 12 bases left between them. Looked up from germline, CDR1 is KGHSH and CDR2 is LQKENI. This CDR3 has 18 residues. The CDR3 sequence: CASSPPVRVSSGANVLTF. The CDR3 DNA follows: TGTGCCAGCTCACCACCCGTCAGGGTTTCCTCTGGGGCCAACGTCCTGACTTTC.

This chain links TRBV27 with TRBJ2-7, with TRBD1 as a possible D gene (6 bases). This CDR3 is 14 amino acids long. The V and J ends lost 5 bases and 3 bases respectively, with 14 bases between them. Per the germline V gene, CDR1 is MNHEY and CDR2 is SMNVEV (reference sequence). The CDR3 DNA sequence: TGTGCCAGCAGTGTTACAGGGCTAGGCTACGAGCAGTACTTC. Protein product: CASSVTGLGYEQYF.

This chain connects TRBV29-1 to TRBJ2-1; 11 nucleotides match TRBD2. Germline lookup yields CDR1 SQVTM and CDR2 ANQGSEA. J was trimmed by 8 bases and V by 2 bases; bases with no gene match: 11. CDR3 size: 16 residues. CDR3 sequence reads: CSVELRLAGGPHEQFF. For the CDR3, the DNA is TGCAGCGTTGAACTGAGGCTAGCGGGAGGTCCACATGAGCAGTTCTTC.

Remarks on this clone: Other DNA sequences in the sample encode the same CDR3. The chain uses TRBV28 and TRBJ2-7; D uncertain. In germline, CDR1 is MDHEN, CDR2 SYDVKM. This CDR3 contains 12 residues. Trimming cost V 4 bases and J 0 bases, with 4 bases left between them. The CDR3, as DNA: TGTGCCAGCAGTTCTAGCTCCTACGAGCAGTACTTC. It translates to CASSSSSYEQYF.

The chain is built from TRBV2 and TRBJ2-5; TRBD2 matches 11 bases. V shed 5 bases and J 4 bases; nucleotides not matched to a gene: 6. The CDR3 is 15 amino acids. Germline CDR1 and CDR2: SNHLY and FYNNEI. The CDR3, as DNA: TGTGCCAGCAGTAATAGCGGGGGGGCGGTAGAGACCCAGTACTTC. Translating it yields CASSNSGGAVETQYF.

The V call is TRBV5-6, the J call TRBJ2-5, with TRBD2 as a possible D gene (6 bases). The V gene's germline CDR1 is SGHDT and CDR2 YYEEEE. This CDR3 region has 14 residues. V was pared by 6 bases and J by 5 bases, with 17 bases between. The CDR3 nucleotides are TGTGCCAGCACCACCTGGAGGGGATGGGAGACCCAGTACTTC. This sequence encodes CASTTWRGWETQYF.

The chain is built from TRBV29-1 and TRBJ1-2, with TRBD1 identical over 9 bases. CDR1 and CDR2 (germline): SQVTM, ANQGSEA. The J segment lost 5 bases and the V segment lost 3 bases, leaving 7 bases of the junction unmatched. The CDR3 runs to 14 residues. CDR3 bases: TGCAGCGTTGACGTGGGACAGGGTCGGTATGGCTACACCTTC. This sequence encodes CSVDVGQGRYGYTF.

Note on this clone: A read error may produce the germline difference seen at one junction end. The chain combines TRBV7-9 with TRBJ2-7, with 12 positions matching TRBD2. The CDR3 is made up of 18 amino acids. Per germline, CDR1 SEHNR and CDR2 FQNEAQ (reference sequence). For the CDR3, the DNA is TGTTCCAGCAGCCTCTTACCTAGCGGGAGGGGACATCCCTACGAGCAGTACTTC. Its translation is CSSSLLPSGRGHPYEQYF.

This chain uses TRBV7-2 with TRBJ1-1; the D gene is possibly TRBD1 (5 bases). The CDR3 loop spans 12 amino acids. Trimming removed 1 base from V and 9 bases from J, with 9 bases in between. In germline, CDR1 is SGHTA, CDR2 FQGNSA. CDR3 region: CASSLGRDQAFF. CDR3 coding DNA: TGTGCCAGCAGCTTAGGGAGGGACCAAGCTTTCTTT.

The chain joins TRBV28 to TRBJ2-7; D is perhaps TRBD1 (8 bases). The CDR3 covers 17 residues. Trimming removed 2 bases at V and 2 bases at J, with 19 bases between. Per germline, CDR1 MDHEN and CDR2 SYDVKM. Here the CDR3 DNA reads TGTGCCAGCAGTTTAGAGAGCGGGGCAGGGGGCCCCTACGAGCAGTACTTC. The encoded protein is CASSLESGAGGPYEQYF.

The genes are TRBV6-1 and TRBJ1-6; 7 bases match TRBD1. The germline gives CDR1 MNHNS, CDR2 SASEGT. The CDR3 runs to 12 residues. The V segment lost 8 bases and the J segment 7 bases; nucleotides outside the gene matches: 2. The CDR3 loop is CASQTGNSPLHF. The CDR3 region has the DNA TGTGCCAGCCAGACAGGGAATTCACCCCTCCACTTT.